The 27 T cell receptor beta chains presented below share a single source sample, sequenced in a study of T cells in Graves' hyperthyroidism and ophthalmopathy. From RNA transcripts, TCR beta CDR3 regions were amplified. First-round RT-PCR of the TCR CDR3 relied on the HTBI primer set. Each CDR3 protein is one row after TCRdb ran MiXCR on the multiplex PCR reads. Among more than 500,000 distinct CDR3 sequences listed, 40% to 55% were seen once. The sequenced material came from peripheral blood or thyroid tissue (not recorded which). The receptors derive from an adult woman with Graves' disease, either hyperthyroidism or ophthalmopathy (not recorded which).

The sample holds one count of this clonotype. A junction end diverges from the germline sequence, so it may reflect a read error. The V call is TRBV6-5, the J call TRBJ2-7; no reliable D call. Germline CDR1 reads MNHEY; CDR2 reads SVGAGI. The CDR3 is 14 residues long. In nucleotides, the CDR3 is TGTGCCAGCAAGGCGACGGGCAAGACCTACGAGCAGTACTTT. Residues: CASKATGKTYEQYF.

The V and J genes are TRBV7-8 and TRBJ2-7; D gene ambiguous. CDR3 length: 14 amino acids. The germline V gene has CDR1 SGHVS and CDR2 FQNEAQ. V was shortened by 4 bases and J by 5 bases, with 15 bases between the two germline ends. The CDR3 sequence: CASSSPRRPDEQYF. The CDR3 DNA is TGTGCCAGCAGCTCCCCCCGGCGCCCCGACGAGCAGTACTTC.

Regarding this clonotype: The junction departs from the called germline gene at one end, perhaps through a read error. V gene TRBV20-1 combines with J gene TRBJ1-2; D not resolved. The CDR3 has 12 amino acids. Germline V gives CDR1 DFQATT, CDR2 SNEGSKA (reference sequence). The CDR3 DNA reads TGCAGTGTTAGCGTGGAAAACTATGGCCACACCTTC. Its translation: CSVSVENYGHTF.

The chain is built from TRBV20-1 and TRBJ2-7; 9 positions match TRBD1. Germline V lookup: CDR1 DFQATT, CDR2 SNEGSKA (reference sequence). Trimming removed 6 bases from V and 0 bases from J; junction bases left unmatched: 3. The length of the CDR3 is 13 residues. The CDR3 protein is CSAGQGFSYEQYF. The CDR3, as DNA: TGCAGTGCCGGACAGGGGTTCTCCTACGAGCAGTACTTC.

This clonotype has ten or more counts. This chain joins TRBV5-1 and TRBJ1-1, with TRBD1 matching 11 bases. V gave up 6 bases and J gave up 4 bases; unmatched junction bases: 5. This CDR3 has 14 residues. Per germline, CDR1 SGHRS and CDR2 YFSETQ. The CDR3 DNA is TGCGCCAGCACTCTAGGGACAGGGGGCACTGAAGCTTTCTTT. Translated: CASTLGTGGTEAFF.

In this sample, this clonotype turned up many times. The chain couples TRBV12-3 or TRBV12-4 to TRBJ1-2; 7 positions agree with TRBD1. The CDR3 is 14 amino acids. V lost 7 bases to trimming and J lost 5 bases; unmatched junction nucleotides: 10. CDR3 DNA sequence: TGTGCCAGCACGAGACAGGGAGAATATTATGGCTACACCTTC. Protein product: CASTRQGEYYGYTF.

Details on this clonotype: One end of the junction does not line up with germline, which may come from a read error. The chain uses TRBV10-2 and TRBJ1-2; 9 bases match TRBD1. Germline CDR1 and CDR2: WSHSY and SAAADI. This CDR3 is built from 13 residues. The CDR3 DNA is TGTGCCAGCTCACCGGGACAGGGAAGCAGCTACACCTTC. Amino acid sequence: CASSPGQGSSYTF.

This clonotype was recorded many times. This chain joins TRBV7-8 and TRBJ1-1; 9 nucleotides match TRBD1. Germline CDR1 and CDR2: SGHVS and FQNEAQ. The CDR3 covers 14 residues. V shed 5 bases and J 3 bases; nucleotides not matched to a gene: 4. This CDR3 is CASSPRQGDTEAFF. CDR3 bases: TGTGCCAGCAGCCCCCGACAGGGGGACACTGAAGCTTTCTTT. The whole variable domain, filled in from reference TRBV7-8 and TRBJ1-1, reads GAGVSQSPRYKVAKRGQDVALRCDPISGHVSLFWYQQALGQGPEFLTYFQNEAQLDKSGLPSDRFFAERPEGSVSTLKIQRTQQEDSAVYLCASSPRQGDTEAFFGQGTRLTVV.

This clonotype has ten or more counts. The J gene is TRBJ1-4, the V gene TRBV19, with D possibly being TRBD1 (5 bases). The germline V gene has CDR1 LNHDA and CDR2 SQIVND (reference sequence). Trimming took off 3 bases at V and 7 bases at J, with 12 bases between the two ends. CDR3 length: 14 amino acids. The CDR3 nucleotides read TGTGCCAGTAGTATCAGAAAGGGACCTGAAAAACTGTTTTTT. It specifies CASSIRKGPEKLFF.

For the CDR3, the DNA is TGCAGTGCTAACACGGAGGGAACTGAAGCTTTCTTT. Its translation is CSANTEGTEAFF. The chain carries TRBV20-1 and TRBJ1-1, with no clear D. Trimming took off 4 bases at V and 5 bases at J, with 11 bases between the two ends. The CDR3 sequence is 12 residues long. Germline CDR1 reads DFQATT; CDR2 reads SNEGSKA (reference sequence).

This clonotype was recorded only once. This chain uses TRBV6-1 with TRBJ2-7, with D possibly matching TRBD2 (6 bases). Trimming took off 1 base at V and 3 bases at J, with 16 bases between the two ends. This CDR3 spans 16 amino acids. Germline V gene lookup returns CDR1 MNHNS and CDR2 SASEGT. Here the CDR3 reads CASSEVLASVGYEQYF. The CDR3 DNA follows: TGTGCCAGCAGTGAAGTTCTAGCGAGTGTGGGCTACGAGCAGTACTTC.

This clonotype was counted ten times or more. The V call is TRBV9, the J call TRBJ2-5, with TRBD1 identical over 12 bases. The CDR3 contains 15 residues. V trimming: 3 bases; J trimming: 4 bases; junction bases outside the gene matches: 4. Germline loops: CDR1 SGDLS, CDR2 YYNGEE. The CDR3: CASSGGTGGLETQYF. The CDR3 nucleotides are TGTGCCAGCAGCGGCGGGACAGGGGGCCTAGAGACCCAGTACTTC.

This clonotype came up a few times. The chain carries TRBV28 and TRBJ2-5; D remains unclear. Germline V gene lookup returns CDR1 MDHEN and CDR2 SYDVKM. This CDR3 has 12 amino acids. Trimming shortened V by 6 bases and J by 4 bases, and 9 bases separated the two germline ends. The CDR3 nucleotides read TGTGCCAGCAGAGAAGACCCAGAGACCCAGTACTTC. It encodes CASREDPETQYF.

To note about this clonotype: A single base separates this from a much larger clone, so it may be a read error. The genes are TRBV2 and TRBJ2-5, with 9 bases identical to TRBD2. The CDR3 is 12 amino acids. Trimming took 8 bases from V and 3 from J; bases not matched to a gene: 1. CDR1 SNHLY and CDR2 FYNNEI come from the germline V gene. The CDR3 nucleotides are TGTGCCAGCGGCGGGGGGGAAGAGACCCAGTACTTC. It yields the protein CASGGGEETQYF.

There are many counts of this clonotype. DNA for the CDR3: TGCAGCGTTTCCCTTAGGGGAAACACCATATATTTT. It yields the protein CSVSLRGNTIYF. The chain links TRBV29-1 to TRBJ1-3, with D uncertain. The CDR3 is made up of 12 amino acids. V was trimmed by 5 bases and J by 4 bases, leaving 9 bases between them. In germline, CDR1 is SQVTM, CDR2 ANQGSEA.

There are many counts of this clonotype. The chain combines TRBV5-1 with TRBJ1-1, with no clear D. The germline gives CDR1 SGHRS, CDR2 YFSETQ. The length of the CDR3 is 13 residues. With 4 bases removed from V and 5 bases from J, the gap between germline ends came to 12 bases. The CDR3 spells CASSHPGGTEAFF. The CDR3 bases are TGCGCCAGCAGCCATCCAGGTGGGACTGAAGCTTTCTTT.

V gene TRBV7-9 combines with J gene TRBJ2-7; D is uncertain. Trimming removed 5 bases at V and 6 bases at J, with 11 bases between. Germline CDR1 reads SEHNR; CDR2 reads FQNEAQ (reference sequence). This CDR3 has 12 amino acids. The CDR3 nucleotides read TGTGCCAGCAGCCCCGTGAGAGTCGAGCAGTACTTC. Amino acids: CASSPVRVEQYF.

The rearrangement uses TRBV7-9 and TRBJ2-5; 7 bases map to TRBD2. The CDR3 is 15 amino acids. V trimming: 6 bases; J trimming: 3 bases; junction bases outside the gene matches: 10. Germline V lookup: CDR1 SEHNR, CDR2 FQNEAQ (reference sequence). CDR3 sequence (DNA): TGTGCCAGCAGTGGACTAGTTTCCGAAAAAGAGACCCAGTACTTC. Residues: CASSGLVSEKETQYF.

This clonotype has a count of ten or more. The chain recombines TRBV4-2 with TRBJ1-5; possible D gene TRBD1, 5 bases. This CDR3 region has 14 residues. V was pared by 1 base and J by 6 bases, with 10 bases between. Germline CDR1 reads LGHNA; CDR2 reads YNFKEQ. The CDR3 DNA reads TGTGCCAGCAGCCAAGTATCAGGGTTTCAGCCCCAGCATTTT. Its protein product is CASSQVSGFQPQHF.

This clonotype was picked up a small number of times. J is TRBJ2-7 and V is TRBV20-1, with a tentative D call TRBD1 (6 bases). The CDR3 covers 13 residues. CDR1 is DFQATT, CDR2 SNEGSKA, per germline (reference sequence). V was shortened by 8 bases and J by 0 bases, with 14 bases between the two germline ends. The CDR3 loop reads CSPLGGSSYEQYF. DNA of the CDR3: TGCAGTCCGCTAGGGGGTAGCTCCTACGAGCAGTACTTC.

The chain joins TRBV6-2 or TRBV6-3 to TRBJ2-5, with D tentatively TRBD2 (5 bases). Germline-derived CDR1 and CDR2 are MNHEY and SVGEGT. The CDR3 is 14 residues long. Trimming removed 3 bases at V and 5 bases at J, with 13 bases between. CDR3 sequence (DNA): TGTGCCAGCAGTTATGGTCCGGGGATGGAGACCCAGTACTTC. Its protein is CASSYGPGMETQYF.

The rearrangement links TRBV6-6 to TRBJ1-6; the D is unclear. Germline V gene lookup returns CDR1 MNHNY and CDR2 SVGAGI (reference sequence). The CDR3 covers 14 residues. V shed 2 bases and J shed 9 bases, with 11 bases lying between them. CDR3 amino acids: CASSYEGLGSPLHF. CDR3 nucleotide sequence: TGTGCCAGCAGTTACGAAGGATTGGGTTCACCCCTCCACTTT.

This clonotype was picked up many times. The V and J genes are TRBV20-1 and TRBJ1-2; 7 bases line up with TRBD1. Germline CDR1 and CDR2: DFQATT and SNEGSKA (reference sequence). There are 13 residues in the CDR3. V dropped 3 bases and J dropped 7; count of bases not matched to a gene: 8. Here the CDR3 DNA reads TGCAGTGCTAGGCCTCGACAGGGCACTGGCTACACCTTC. Amino acids: CSARPRQGTGYTF.

The chain combines TRBV9 with TRBJ1-6; D is possibly TRBD1 (6 bases). The CDR3 extends over 15 amino acids. Germline CDR1 SGDLS, CDR2 YYNGEE. The V end lost 3 bases, the J end lost 9 bases, and 16 bases lay between the germline ends. CDR3 coding DNA: TGTGCCAGCAGCGCCGACGGGGGCGCGGGTTCACCCCTCCACTTT. As protein: CASSADGGAGSPLHF.

This clonotype showed up many times. V and J are TRBV2 and TRBJ2-7; D may be TRBD1 (5 bases). V was trimmed by 7 bases and J by 4 bases, leaving 8 bases between them. The CDR3 consists of 11 residues. Germline lookup yields CDR1 SNHLY and CDR2 FYNNEI. The CDR3: CASIRDYEQYF. In DNA form, the CDR3 reads TGTGCCAGCATCAGGGATTACGAGCAGTACTTC.

With regard to this clonotype: Since no conserved phenylalanine or tryptophan closes the CDR3, a read error is the likely cause. The chain combines TRBV3-1 with TRBJ1-1, with TRBD1 matching over 8 bases. This CDR3 has 12 amino acids. From germline, CDR1 is LGHDT and CDR2 YNNKEL (reference sequence). Unmatched junction bases numbered 4, after V lost 2 bases and J lost 11 bases. Here the CDR3 DNA reads TGTGCCAGCAGCCAATTGGGACAGGCGGCTTTCCTT. The encoded protein is CASSQLGQAAFL.

The rearrangement joins TRBV20-1 to TRBJ1-2, with 9 bases identical to TRBD1. The CDR3 spans 13 residues. Germline lookup yields CDR1 DFQATT and CDR2 SNEGSKA (reference sequence). This CDR3 reads CSVAPSGTGGYTF. CDR3 nucleotide sequence: TGCAGCGTTGCCCCGTCTGGGACAGGGGGCTACACCTTC.